This T cell receptor beta chain was recorded in a study of blood T cell repertoires in COVID-19. Looking at the study overall: Collection of acute and convalescent COVID-19 samples took place in the United States, Italy and Spain. T cells, B-cell-depleted T cells, or PBMCs supplied cDNA or gDNA.

In the original workflow: Scientists estimated how many nucleated cells there were by amplifying reference gene primers. The table came from immunoSEQ multiplex PCR; TCRdb's copy has only in-frame clones and leaves some out. V and J calls plus clone size are reproduced from that table; the DNA served to infer D and trimming. The sample lists roughly 250,000 clones, about 80% seen once, with over 8% in the top ten. Trimming removed 3 bases from V and 3 bases from J; junction bases left unmatched: 4. In germline, CDR1 is LNHDA, CDR2 SQIVND (reference sequence). This CDR3 has 14 residues. This chain uses TRBV19 with TRBJ2-5, with 7 bases that match TRBD1. The sample taken for sequencing was peripheral blood. The receptor was isolated from a woman older than 75 with acute or convalescent COVID-19. The CDR3 bases are TGTGCCAGTAGTATGGGAACAGGGGAAGAGACCCAGTACTTC. This encodes CASSMGTGEETQYF. Complete variable domain (other parts from reference TRBV19 and TRBJ2-5): DGGITQSPKYLFRKEGQNVTLSCEQNLNHDAMYWYRQDPGQGLRLIYYSQIVNDFQKGDIAEGYSVSREKKESFPLTVTSAQKNPTAFYLCASSMGTGEETQYFGPGTRLLVL.